A single T cell receptor (beta chain) is shown here with its context. This clone was seen just once. Its antigen target is currently unknown. Qualities for individual bases were not recorded, and no much larger clone is one base off. This sample was included in a study of blood T cell repertoires in COVID-19 (dated by TCRdb to 2018 to 2021). Looking at the study overall: Samples covering the acute and convalescent phases of COVID-19 were provided by collaborators in the United States, Italy and Spain. The prospective study material was composed of cDNA or gDNA derived from T cells, B-cell-depleted T cells, or PBMCs. The dataset comprised deeply sampled blood TCRbeta repertoires from subjects exposed to, actively infected with, or recovered from COVID-19. The repertoires were released in a freely available public database intended as a resource for research on the immune response to SARS-CoV-2. The samples were drawn from two sources: the first 160 participants of the ongoing ImmuneRACE study, and some 1,300 subjects contributed by 6 global collaborators. Sample metadata almost always included a de-identified subject ID, COVID-19 status, age in years and sex. Where available, HLA class I and class II types were taken from metadata supplied by the sample provider and were not determined by assay-based typing.

V lost 4 bases and J lost 2 bases; the stretch between them is 18 bases long. The cysteine opens and the phenylalanine closes a CDR3 of 17 amino acids. The sequence is cut down to CDR3 DNA, 51 bases in frame from base 1. CDR1 MNHNS and CDR2 SASEGT are derived from the germline V gene. Collaborating institutions collected whole blood in K2EDTA tubes following their own protocols. For TCRbeta analysis, collaborator samples were shipped as frozen whole blood, as isolated PBMCs, or as DNA extracted from either sample type. TCRbeta CDR3 regions were amplified from genomic DNA by means of the immunoSEQ Assay, a bias-controlled multiplex PCR. As for how the authors treated the data: The number of nucleated cells in each sample was estimated by amplification of reference gene primers within the assay. Sequence reads were collapsed and filtered to measure the absolute abundance of every unique TCRbeta CDR3 rearrangement. For each sample, productive Simpson clonality was calculated by taking the square root of Simpson's diversity index across productive rearrangements. What TCRdb holds here is the immuneACCESS table cut down to in-frame rearrangements. Part of the clones is not present; checked against another copy, under half of the missing clones reflect an unresolved V gene, and the others are unexplained. D and trimming were read from the DNA, whereas the V and J calls and clone size are those reported in that table. Across this sample there are 450,000 to 500,000 clones, with 70% to 90% seen only once. The ten largest clones capture 3% to 3.5% of the sample.

General study outcomes and caveats: The amount of clinical and demographic metadata varied by source and participant and was provided uncurated.

Here the chain combines TRBV6-1 and TRBJ2-1; possibly the D gene is TRBD1, per 6 matching bases. Sequencing was performed on peripheral blood. The sequence was obtained from a human donor in a cohort sampled during active COVID-19. The CDR3 corresponds to CASSVHGEGTPYNEQFF. The DNA reads TGTGCCAGCAGTGTTCACGGCGAAGGGACACCCTACAATGAGCAGTTCTTC.